This T cell receptor beta chain was identified in a study of T cell responses to AZD1222 COVID-19 vaccine. The length of the CDR3 is 15 residues. Germline CDR1 reads SEHNR; CDR2 reads FQNEAQ (reference sequence). The V end lost 5 bases, the J end lost 0 bases, and 11 bases lay between the germline ends. Method: immunoSEQ multiplex PCR; TCRdb's copy keeps in-frame clones and lacks some. The sample carries 150,000 to 200,000 clones, 92% recorded once. The TCR sequence derives from an adult who received the AZD1222 COVID-19 vaccine. The J gene is TRBJ2-1, the V gene TRBV7-9; D is possibly TRBD2 (5 bases). Specimen: peripheral blood, collected 28 days after the second AZD1222 dose. This chain's CDR3 is CASSLGGPSYNEQFF. In nucleotides, the CDR3 is TGTGCCAGCAGCCTAGGAGGTCCCTCCTACAATGAGCAGTTCTTC.